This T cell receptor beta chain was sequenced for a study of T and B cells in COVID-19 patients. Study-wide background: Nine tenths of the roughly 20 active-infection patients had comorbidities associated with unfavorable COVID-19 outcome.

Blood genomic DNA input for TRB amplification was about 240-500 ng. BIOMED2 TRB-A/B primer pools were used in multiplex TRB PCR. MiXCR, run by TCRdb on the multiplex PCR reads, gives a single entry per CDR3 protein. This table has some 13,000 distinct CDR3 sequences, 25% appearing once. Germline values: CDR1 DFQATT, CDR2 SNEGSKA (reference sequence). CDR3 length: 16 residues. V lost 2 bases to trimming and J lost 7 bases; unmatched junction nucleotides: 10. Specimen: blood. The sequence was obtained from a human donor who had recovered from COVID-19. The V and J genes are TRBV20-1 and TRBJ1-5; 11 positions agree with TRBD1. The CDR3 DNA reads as TGCAGTGCTAGAAGGACAGGGGGCGGAGATTCGCAGCCCCAGCATTTT. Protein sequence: CSARRTGGGDSQPQHF.